This T cell receptor beta chain derives from a study of T cells in localized non-small cell lung cancer. There are 13 residues in the CDR3. Trimming took 5 bases from V and 5 from J, leaving 12 bases between them. Per the germline V gene, CDR1 is SEHNR and CDR2 is FQNEAQ (reference sequence). Whole-study findings and limits: Detection in adjacent lung was observed for a median 57 of the top 100 tumor clones.

Clones were sequenced by immunoSEQ multiplex PCR, and TCRdb holds only the in-frame ones, with some missing. The data show fewer than 30,000 clones, around 81% seen once. Concerning this clone itself: Its antigen is currently unknown.

The chain recombines TRBV7-9 with TRBJ2-5; no reliable D call. Sequencing was performed on peripheral blood mononuclear cells, taken before any cancer treatment. The receptor was isolated from a man aged 35 to 69 with stage III lung adenocarcinoma. The CDR3 loop reads CASSPFPRETQYF. In DNA form, the CDR3 reads TGTGCCAGCAGCCCATTCCCACGGGAGACCCAGTACTTC.